Sequencing of this TCR beta chain was carried out in a study of Ad26.COV2.S vaccination and SARS-CoV-2 variants. The treatment: roughly 19 received Ad26.COV2.S at low or high dose, single or two shots; about 5 received placebo; per-sample allocation not given. Following the first vaccine or placebo injection, samples were taken on day 63. Profiled with immunoSEQ multiplex PCR; TCRdb holds only in-frame clones, not every one. There are 400,000 to 450,000 clones in the sample; less than 95% occur only once, and roughly 4% lies in the top ten. This sequence originates from a person between 18 and 59 years old who received the Ad26.COV2.S COVID-19 vaccine or a placebo. The sequenced sample was peripheral blood, obtained in a trial of Ad26.COV2.S vaccine versus placebo.

The CDR3 spells CASSYDRAYEQYF. Written as DNA, the CDR3 is TGTGCCAGCAGCTACGACAGGGCCTACGAGCAGTACTTC. This chain uses TRBV5-4 with TRBJ2-7, with 7 bases matching TRBD1. The junction had 2 bases not matched to a gene; V was cut back by 3 bases and J by 2 bases. Germline CDR1 reads SGHNT; CDR2 reads YYREEE (reference sequence). The CDR3 contains 13 residues.